The 25 T cell receptor beta chains listed next were all sequenced from one sample in a study of T cell responses to AZD1222 COVID-19 vaccine. Sequenced by immunoSEQ multiplex PCR; TCRdb stores in-frame clones only, minus some. The table has tens of thousands of clones, about 92% seen once; the top ten hold around 3%. The sample was peripheral blood, taken on day 0 of AZD1222 vaccination. The receptor source for this set is an adult in good health.

DNA of the CDR3: TGCGCCAGCAGCTTGGGCGGGACTAATGAAAAACTGTTTTTT. Amino acid sequence: CASSLGGTNEKLFF. The chain employs TRBV5-1 and TRBJ1-4; D gene ambiguous. V lost 0 bases and J lost 2, with 5 bases in between. This CDR3 contains 14 residues. The germline gives CDR1 SGHRS, CDR2 YFSETQ.

The V and J genes are TRBV3-1 (or the pseudogene TRBV3-2) and TRBJ1-5; D ambiguous. The germline CDR1 and CDR2 sequences are LGHDT and YNNKEL (reference sequence). The CDR3 is made up of 13 amino acids. Trimming left V 1 base short and J 6 bases short, with 7 bases between. The CDR3 here is CASSQALLQPQHF. The CDR3 nucleotides are TGTGCCAGCAGCCAAGCTCTTCTTCAGCCCCAGCATTTT.

The chain combines TRBV6-1 with TRBJ2-4, with unresolved D. Trimming took off 0 bases at V and 13 bases at J, with 10 bases between the two ends. Germline assignment: CDR1 MNHNS and CDR2 SASEGT. CDR3 length equals 12 residues. The DNA for the CDR3 is TGTGCCAGCAGTGAAGCCGGGTTTGGGCAGTACTTC. Amino acids: CASSEAGFGQYF.

The rearrangement links TRBV6-6 to TRBJ2-7; tentative D call: TRBD1 (6 bases). This CDR3 comprises 13 residues. Germline V gene sequence: CDR1 MNHNY, CDR2 SVGAGI (reference sequence). With 2 bases removed from V and 6 bases from J, the gap between germline ends came to 11 bases. The CDR3 sequence is CASSYRSGAEQYF. The CDR3 DNA is TGTGCCAGCAGTTACCGGTCAGGGGCCGAGCAGTACTTC.

This chain connects TRBV29-1 to TRBJ1-2; no reliable D call. CDR1 and CDR2 from the germline V gene are SQVTM and ANQGSEA. CDR3 length: 12 residues. The V end was cut by 3 bases, the J end by 4 bases, with 9 bases between. CDR3 sequence reads: CSVDLVFYGYTF. DNA for the CDR3: TGCAGCGTTGATCTAGTTTTCTATGGCTACACCTTC. The whole variable domain, filled in from reference TRBV29-1 and TRBJ1-2, reads SAVISQKPSRDICQRGTSLTIQCQVDSQVTMMFWYRQQPGQSLTLIATANQGSEATYESGFVIDKFPISRPNLTFSTLTVSNMSPEDSSIYLCSVDLVFYGYTFGSGTRLTVV.

The V gene is TRBV5-6, the J gene TRBJ1-5; the D gene is possibly TRBD1 (6 bases). Germline V gene data show CDR1 as SGHDT and CDR2 as YYEEEE. The CDR3 runs to 14 residues. V shed 0 bases and J shed 5 bases, with 9 bases lying between them. CDR3 nucleotide sequence: TGTGCCAGCAGCTTGGGCAGGGGCGATCAGCCCCAGCATTTT. Protein: CASSLGRGDQPQHF.

This sequence joins TRBV6-6 and TRBJ2-2; D tentatively reads TRBD1 or TRBD2 (5 bases each). V was cut by 6 bases and J by 5 bases, with 10 bases left in between. CDR1 and CDR2 from the germline V gene are MNHNY and SVGAGI (reference sequence). The CDR3 runs to 13 residues. The CDR3 loop is CASRTGGTGELFF. CDR3 DNA: TGTGCCAGCAGGACTGGGGGAACCGGGGAGCTGTTTTTT.

J is TRBJ2-7 and V is TRBV9; tentative D call: TRBD2 (5 bases). In germline, CDR1 is SGDLS, CDR2 YYNGEE. The CDR3 is 14 residues long. V dropped 0 bases and J dropped 3 bases, with 10 bases sitting between them. CDR3 in amino acids: CASSVAASSYEQYF. DNA for the CDR3: TGTGCCAGCAGCGTAGCGGCTAGCAGCTACGAGCAGTACTTC.

This clone was picked up one time. The V and J genes are TRBV5-8 and TRBJ1-2, with D unclear. The length of the CDR3 is 15 residues. Germline CDR1 is SGHTS and CDR2 is YDEGEE. The V and J ends lost 2 bases and 2 bases respectively, with 13 bases between them. CDR3: CASSFQVVSNYGYTF. The CDR3 coding sequence is TGTGCCAGCAGCTTTCAGGTGGTTTCCAACTATGGCTACACCTTC.

The chain uses TRBV7-9 and TRBJ2-2; D is undetermined. CDR1 and CDR2 (germline): SEHNR, FQNEAQ (reference sequence). The CDR3 consists of 13 residues. Trimming cost V 6 bases and J 6 bases, with 11 bases left between them. The CDR3 spells CASSSSSAGELFF. DNA for the CDR3: TGTGCCAGCAGTTCGAGTTCGGCCGGGGAGCTGTTTTTT.

The chain has TRBV27 and TRBJ1-1; D possibly corresponds to TRBD1 (5 bases). The V end lost 0 bases, the J end lost 3 bases, and 8 bases lay between the germline ends. CDR1 MNHEY and CDR2 SMNVEV come from the germline V gene (reference sequence). The CDR3 length is 14 residues. CDR3 in amino acids: CASSLSGGDTEAFF. The CDR3 DNA follows: TGTGCCAGCAGTTTATCCGGGGGTGACACTGAAGCTTTCTTT.

This rearrangement joins TRBV9 to TRBJ2-7; no clear D. Trimming cost V 1 base and J 3 bases, with 14 bases left between them. This CDR3 spans 15 amino acids. Per the germline V gene, CDR1 is SGDLS and CDR2 is YYNGEE. DNA for the CDR3: TGTGCCAGCAGCGTATCGGCGGAAAACTTCTACGAGCAGTACTTC. It specifies CASSVSAENFYEQYF.

The chain uses TRBV6-5 and TRBJ1-1; 7 nucleotides align to TRBD1. Trimming at V came to 3 bases and at J to 1 base, leaving 5 bases not matched to a gene. The CDR3 is made up of 15 amino acids. The germline V gene encodes CDR1 MNHEY and CDR2 SVGAGI. CDR3 in amino acids: CASSYRRQGNTEAFF. The CDR3 DNA is TGTGCCAGCAGTTATCGGAGACAGGGGAACACTGAAGCTTTCTTT.

This chain joins TRBV6-5 and TRBJ2-7; either TRBD1 or TRBD2 may fit D (5 bases each). Deletions cut 0 bases from V and 5 bases from J, with 14 bases between. This CDR3 region has 15 residues. Germline assignment: CDR1 MNHEY and CDR2 SVGAGI. The CDR3 sequence is CASSYSRAQGDEQYF. DNA of the CDR3: TGTGCCAGCAGTTACTCGAGGGCTCAGGGCGACGAGCAGTACTTC.

The CDR3 loop reads CASSLGGGQPYEQYF. As DNA, the CDR3 is TGTGCCAGCAGCTTAGGTGGGGGACAGCCCTACGAGCAGTACTTC. V usage is TRBV7-2 and J usage is TRBJ2-7, with 7 bases identical to TRBD1. CDR1 and CDR2 (germline): SGHTA, FQGNSA. The trim removed 1 base at V and 2 bases at J, leaving 5 bases unmatched. The CDR3 contains 15 residues.

V gene TRBV27 combines with J gene TRBJ1-6; D gene unclear. This CDR3 comprises 12 residues. CDR1 is MNHEY, CDR2 SMNVEV, per germline (reference sequence). The germline V and J ends were trimmed by 5 bases and 6 bases, with 5 bases remaining between them. DNA for the CDR3: TGTGCCAGCAGTCGATTTAATTCACCCCTCCACTTT. Translated, it gives CASSRFNSPLHF.

The chain links TRBV27 to TRBJ1-2; the match to TRBD1 covers 8 bases. The CDR3 has 13 amino acids. CDR1 MNHEY and CDR2 SMNVEV come from the germline V gene (reference sequence). V lost 7 bases, J lost 8 bases, and 9 bases stayed unmatched. The CDR3 DNA is TGTGCCAGCAAACAGGGGGGAGAAGGAGGCTACACCTTC. Translation gives CASKQGGEGGYTF.

The chain couples TRBV20-1 to TRBJ2-1; the D gene is possibly TRBD2 (5 bases). Germline lookup yields CDR1 DFQATT and CDR2 SNEGSKA (reference sequence). The V gene lost 3 bases and the J gene lost 0 bases, with 9 bases spanning the gap. The CDR3 totals 14 residues. CDR3 amino acids: CSASRLASYNEQFF. The CDR3 DNA is TGCAGTGCTAGTCGGCTAGCCTCCTACAATGAGCAGTTCTTC.

The rearrangement uses TRBV14 and TRBJ1-2; D gene uncertain. Looked up from germline, CDR1 is SGHDN and CDR2 is FVKESK. V lost 0 bases to trimming and J lost 8 bases, with 13 bases between them. CDR3 length equals 14 residues. CDR3 residues: CASSQDEGLWGYTF. CDR3 nucleotide sequence: TGTGCCAGCAGCCAAGATGAGGGTCTATGGGGCTACACCTTC.

This chain uses TRBV10-1 with TRBJ1-5; D may be TRBD1 (6 bases). Trimming removed 6 bases at V and 4 bases at J, with 10 bases between. CDR3 length: 13 amino acids. Germline CDR1 is WNHNN and CDR2 is SYGVQD (reference sequence). This chain's CDR3 is CASSRDINQPQHF. The CDR3 nucleotides are TGCGCCAGCAGCCGGGACATAAATCAGCCCCAGCATTTT.

The chain employs TRBV11-3 and TRBJ2-1; 8 nucleotides agree with TRBD2. With V trimmed by 4 bases and J by 2 bases, 4 bases remained unmatched. This CDR3 spans 15 amino acids. Germline assignment: CDR1 SGHNT and CDR2 YENEEA. As DNA, the CDR3 is TGTGCCAGCAGCTCAAGCGGGGGCACCTACAATGAGCAGTTCTTC. Translated, it gives CASSSSGGTYNEQFF.

This chain joins TRBV28 and TRBJ1-1; D is possibly TRBD1 (6 bases). The CDR3 length is 15 residues. Germline CDR1 reads MDHEN; CDR2 reads SYDVKM. Trimming took off 1 base at V and 7 bases at J, with 16 bases between the two ends. In DNA form, the CDR3 reads TGTGCCAGCAGTTTATCCTCCGTGGGGGCCCGTGAAGCTTTCTTT. Translation gives CASSLSSVGAREAFF.

The chain carries TRBV9 and TRBJ2-7; 8 bases are shared with TRBD2. V shed 0 bases, J shed 6 bases, and the junction held 5 bases outside the gene matches. Germline V gene lookup returns CDR1 SGDLS and CDR2 YYNGEE. This CDR3 contains 14 residues. The CDR3 DNA reads as TGTGCCAGCAGCGTAGCGGGAGGGGTGAGCGAGCAGTACTTC. Its translation: CASSVAGGVSEQYF.

The chain couples TRBV27 to TRBJ2-5; D gene uncertain. The V end was cut by 0 bases, the J end by 5 bases, with 7 bases between. Germline V lookup: CDR1 MNHEY, CDR2 SMNVEV (reference sequence). The CDR3 runs 13 residues. The CDR3 here is CASSLSALETQYF. The DNA for the CDR3 is TGTGCCAGCAGTTTATCTGCGTTGGAGACCCAGTACTTC.

This clone was seen a single time. The gene calls are TRBV9 and TRBJ2-7, with 7 bases aligning to TRBD2. Germline V gene data show CDR1 as SGDLS and CDR2 as YYNGEE. The CDR3 extends over 14 amino acids. Trimming removed 4 bases from V and 7 bases from J; junction bases left unmatched: 11. In DNA, the CDR3 is TGTGCCAGCAGCCCTCGCCTAGCGCGGGAGGAGCAGTACTTC. Amino acid sequence: CASSPRLAREEQYF.